These T cell receptor beta chains were read from a single sample in a study of T cell responses to AZD1222 COVID-19 vaccine. Some clones are missing from TCRdb's copy, which holds only in-frame ones; the method was immunoSEQ multiplex PCR. This sample has approximately 100,000 clones, with about 86% found just once. The sequences come from peripheral blood, collected on day 0 of AZD1222 vaccination. The receptors originated from an adult in good health. Both conserved end residues are part of each CDR3. D genes are given only for firm matches. Clone size is given for some rows only: seen once, a few or many times, or a class if the clone is expanded.

NA TRBJ1-4 NA TRBV28 TGTGCCAGCAGGGAACCGGGACGGACTAATGAAAAACTGTTTTTT CASREPGRTNEKLFF
TRBD2 TRBJ2-7 NA TRBV7-2 TGTGCCAGCAGTCAATCTGGACTAGCGGGTCGATCCTACGAGCAGTACTTC CASSQSGLAGRSYEQYF
NA TRBJ2-7 NA TRBV2 TGTGCCAGCAGGGGGACAACTAACTACGAGCAGTACTTC CASRGTTNYEQYF
TRBD1 TRBJ1-1 once TRBV7-9 TGTGCCAGCAGCTTAGTGGACAGGGGGCCTGAAGCTTTCTTT CASSLVDRGPEAFF
TRBD1 TRBJ2-7 few TRBV30 TGTGCCTGGAAACCATGGGACAGCGAGCAGTACTTC CAWKPWDSEQYF
NA TRBJ1-5 NA TRBV6-6 TGTGCCAGCACCGAAGTACCCGTGAACAATCAGCCCCAGCATTTT CASTEVPVNNQPQHF
NA TRBJ1-2 NA TRBV27 TGTGCCAGCAGTTGGACTCCTAACTATGGCTACACCTTC CASSWTPNYGYTF
NA TRBJ1-2 few TRBV7-8 TGTGCCAGCAGTGGGCTGGCGGGTTCCTATGGCTACACCTTC CASSGLAGSYGYTF
NA TRBJ2-5 NA TRBV5-4 TGTGCCAGCAGCTTGGCTGGTGTCCAGTACTTC CASSLAGVQYF
TRBD1 TRBJ1-4 NA TRBV29-1 TGCAGCGTTGCCGGGACAGGGAATGGAAAACTGTTTTTT CSVAGTGNGKLFF
NA TRBJ1-1 NA TRBV28 TGTGCCAGCAGTACGGTGAACACTGAAGCTTTCTTT CASSTVNTEAFF
TRBD1 TRBJ1-5 few TRBV19 TGTGCCAGTACCCTCGGACAGGGGGGTCAGCCCCAGCATTTT CASTLGQGGQPQHF
NA TRBJ1-5 NA TRBV12-3/TRBV12-4 TGTGCCAGCACACGGGGCCCAGCGCCCCAGCATTTT CASTRGPAPQHF
NA TRBJ2-7 NA TRBV28 TGTGCCAGCACTATTCAGGGGTACGAGCAGTACTTC CASTIQGYEQYF
NA TRBJ1-1 NA TRBV28 TGTGCCAGCAGTTTCTATGACCGCAATGAAGCTTTCTTT CASSFYDRNEAFF
TRBD2 TRBJ2-3 NA TRBV13 TGTGCCAGCAGCTTAAGTCGGCTAGCGGGACGCACAGATACGCAGTATTTT CASSLSRLAGRTDTQYF
NA TRBJ2-1 once TRBV27 TGTGCCAGCAGCCCCCGAGTTTCGGGCAATGAGCAGTTCTTC CASSPRVSGNEQFF
TRBD1 TRBJ1-2 NA TRBV7-2 TGTGCCAGCAGCTCGGGAGGGGGCCGATTCCATGGCTACACCTTC CASSSGGGRFHGYTF
NA TRBJ2-5 NA TRBV29-1 TGCAGCGTCGTCGGGGGACCCCAAGAGACCCAGTACTTC CSVVGGPQETQYF
NA TRBJ1-2 NA TRBV5-8 TGTGCCAGCAGCTTAAGAGGGAACAGCGGCTACACCTTC CASSLRGNSGYTF
NA TRBJ1-5 few TRBV12-3/TRBV12-4 TGTGCCAGCAGTCAGGGAAGTGGGCAGCCCCAGCATTTT CASSQGSGQPQHF
NA TRBJ2-3 NA TRBV15 TGTGCCACCAGCCCTAGCACAGATACGCAGTATTTT CATSPSTDTQYF
TRBD1 TRBJ2-5 NA TRBV12-3/TRBV12-4 TGTGCCAGCAGCCAAGACAGGGGAGAGACCCAGTACTTC CASSQDRGETQYF
NA TRBJ2-1 NA TRBV27 TGTGCCAGCAGTTCTAGGGCATACAATGAGCAGTTCTTC CASSSRAYNEQFF
NA TRBJ1-4 NA TRBV7-9 TGTGCCAGCAGCCCCGGGACCGCCAATGAAAAACTGTTTTTT CASSPGTANEKLFF
NA TRBJ2-2 NA TRBV9 TGTGCCAGCTCCCTCACGGGATCCGGGGAGCTGTTTTTT CASSLTGSGELFF
TRBD1 TRBJ2-1 NA TRBV29-1 TGCAGCGCCGACGGGACAGGGTCCTACAATGAGCAGTTCTTC CSADGTGSYNEQFF
TRBD1 TRBJ1-1 NA TRBV4-3 TGCGCCAGCAGCCAAGATCAGGGACAGGCCACTGAAGCTTTCTTT CASSQDQGQATEAFF
NA TRBJ1-2 NA TRBV28 TGTGCCAGCAGTTGGGGGGATGGCTACACCTTC CASSWGDGYTF
TRBD1 TRBJ1-1 few TRBV5-6 TGTGCCAGCAGCTATTCAGGGGGGGCTATTGAGTACACTGAAGCTTTCTTT CASSYSGGAIEYTEAFF
TRBD1 TRBJ2-7 NA TRBV27 TGTGCCAGCAGTTTTTACAGGGGCTCCTACGAGCAGTACTTC CASSFYRGSYEQYF
TRBD2 TRBJ2-1 NA TRBV28 TGTGCCAGCACCCATTTAACCGGGACTAGGCCCAATGAGCAGTTCTTC CASTHLTGTRPNEQFF
NA TRBJ1-2 NA TRBV30 TGTGCCTGGAGTCCCGATGGCTATGGCTACACCTTC CAWSPDGYGYTF
TRBD2 TRBJ2-3 NA TRBV3-1/TRBV3-2 TGTGCCAGCAGCCAAGATGTCGAGATAGCGGGAGTGGCGCAGTATTTT CASSQDVEIAGVAQYF
NA TRBJ2-7 NA TRBV28 TGTGCCAGCAACAGCGGTGATCGTTACGAGCAGTACTTC CASNSGDRYEQYF
TRBD1 TRBJ1-4 NA TRBV2 TGTGCCAGCATATTTGGGGGACAGCGAAATGAAAAACTGTTTTTT CASIFGGQRNEKLFF
TRBD1 TRBJ1-2 NA TRBV2 TGTGCCAGCAGTGAAGCCCAAACAGGGGTTGATGGCTACACCTTC CASSEAQTGVDGYTF
NA TRBJ1-1 few TRBV12-3/TRBV12-4 TGTGCCAGCAGTTTTCAGGGAACTGAAGCTTTCTTT CASSFQGTEAFF
TRBD1 TRBJ2-7 NA TRBV28 TGTGCCAGCAGTTTATCAGCAGGGGGCCACGAGCAGTACTTC CASSLSAGGHEQYF
NA TRBJ1-4 NA TRBV27 TGTGCCAGCAGTCCCTACAGGACAACTAATGAAAAACTGTTTTTT CASSPYRTTNEKLFF